The 5 T cell receptor beta chains given below trace back to one sample, sequenced in a study of CD4 T cells in relation to SARS-CoV-2 and coronaviruses. Produced via immunoSEQ multiplex PCR; TCRdb's table is partial and in-frame only. The sample has around 24,000 clones, roughly four fifths seen once. The unexposed donors gave CD4+ T cells in about 2010-2019, prior to COVID-19. CD4+ T cells were isolated from the cells after around 11 days of culture. No antigen has been identified for these receptors. The sequencing input was CD4+ T cells from PBMCs, cultured in vitro. All receptors come from a human donor in good health.

The genes are TRBV7-9 and TRBJ1-1; unclear D gene. Trimming removed 4 bases at V and 8 bases at J, with 14 bases between. This CDR3 is built from 13 residues. Germline CDR1 is SEHNR and CDR2 is FQNEAQ (reference sequence). The CDR3 DNA reads as TGTGCCAGCAGCTATGACCGCAGTGGGGAAGCTTTCTTT. This encodes CASSYDRSGEAFF.

V and J are TRBV11-2 and TRBJ2-1, with 9 bases matching TRBD2. Germline CDR1 reads SGHAT; CDR2 reads FQNNGV. This CDR3 comprises 15 residues. Trimming at V came to 3 bases and at J to 3 bases, leaving 3 bases not matched to a gene. The DNA of the CDR3 is TGTGCCAGCAGCTTTCTAGCGGGGCGCTACAATGAGCAGTTCTTC. Amino acid sequence: CASSFLAGRYNEQFF.

This clone was recorded a few times. The V call is TRBV2, the J call TRBJ1-2, with unresolved D. V lost 6 bases and J 5 bases, leaving 13 bases between the germline ends. The CDR3 is 13 amino acids. Per the germline V gene, CDR1 is SNHLY and CDR2 is FYNNEI. The CDR3 coding sequence is TGTGCCAGCAGAAATCCCTTAGAGTATGGCTACACCTTC. Its protein is CASRNPLEYGYTF. The whole variable domain, filled in from reference TRBV2 and TRBJ1-2, reads EPEVTQTPSHQVTQMGQEVILRCVPISNHLYFYWYRQILGQKVEFLVSFYNNEISEKSEIFDDQFSVERPDGSNFTLKIRSTKLEDSAMYFCASRNPLEYGYTFGSGTRLTVV.

The rearrangement joins TRBV6-5 to TRBJ2-5; 11 bases agree with TRBD2. This CDR3 has 16 amino acids. Germline V lookup: CDR1 MNHEY, CDR2 SVGAGI. V lost 0 bases and J lost 4; bases outside the gene matches: 4. CDR3 amino acids: CASSYSVAGGRETQYF. In DNA, the CDR3 is TGTGCCAGCAGTTACTCAGTAGCGGGGGGGAGAGAGACCCAGTACTTC.

This chain connects TRBV6-2 or TRBV6-3 to TRBJ2-2, with TRBD2 matching 11 bases. Germline CDR1 reads MNHEY; CDR2 reads SVGEGT. J gave up 7 bases and V 5 bases, and 9 bases lay outside the gene matches. CDR3 size: 16 residues. In DNA form, the CDR3 reads TGTGCCAGCAGTGCAAGGGGACTAGCGGAGAGCGGGGAGCTGTTTTTT. Translating gives CASSARGLAESGELFF.